These 22 T cell receptor beta chains originate from one sample sequenced in a study of shared clonotypes between healthy human individuals. Here immunoSEQ multiplex PCR was the method, and the copy in TCRdb shows in-frame clones only, minus some. The sample holds 550,000 to 800,000 clones; 90% are singletons and the top ten take approximately 35%. Input material: memory CD8+ T cells from PBMCs. Subset described: CD45RO+ cells pooled with CCR7-negative TemRA cells. The receptors were gathered from a man in his late teens or twenties in good health. Some clones in this sample may be carry-over from other donors' samples.

The gene calls are TRBV7-9 and TRBJ1-2, with D hard to call. From germline, CDR1 is SEHNR and CDR2 FQNEAQ (reference sequence). V gave up 7 bases and J gave up 4 bases, with 16 bases separating them. The CDR3 has 14 amino acids. The CDR3 nucleotides are TGTGCCAGCACTCGTCAAGGAGAGACCTATGGCTACACCTTC. Its translation is CASTRQGETYGYTF.

This chain connects TRBV7-9 to TRBJ2-7; D uncertain. This CDR3 is built from 14 residues. V lost 3 bases and J lost 0, with 9 bases in between. Germline CDR1 is SEHNR and CDR2 is FQNEAQ (reference sequence). For the CDR3, the DNA is TGTGCCAGCAGCTTTATGAGTGCCTCCTACGAGCAGTACTTC. Its protein is CASSFMSASYEQYF.

This rearrangement joins TRBV11-2 to TRBJ2-1; D might be TRBD2 (6 bases). The germline gives CDR1 SGHAT, CDR2 FQNNGV. CDR3 length: 18 residues. The V end lost 5 bases, the J end lost 4 bases, and 24 bases lay between the germline ends. The CDR3 region is CASSHQAFGSLGYNEQFF. The CDR3 nucleotides read TGTGCCAGCAGCCACCAGGCGTTCGGGAGTCTTGGGTACAATGAGCAGTTCTTC.

The rearrangement joins TRBV4-3 to TRBJ1-4; TRBD1 is a possible D gene (5 bases). Germline V gives CDR1 LGHNA, CDR2 YSLEER. The CDR3 totals 15 residues. Trimming took 4 bases from V and 0 from J, leaving 9 bases between them. CDR3 DNA sequence: TGCGCCAGCAGCCCCGGGACGGCAACTAATGAAAAACTGTTTTTT. It translates to CASSPGTATNEKLFF.

The count of this clone is one. This rearrangement joins TRBV4-3 to TRBJ1-6, with D maybe TRBD1 (5 bases). Germline-derived CDR1 and CDR2 are LGHNA and YSLEER. The CDR3 totals 15 residues. V was trimmed by 1 base and J by 9 bases, leaving 13 bases between them. CDR3 in amino acids: CASSQVDRGRSPLHF. CDR3 DNA: TGCGCCAGCAGCCAAGTGGATCGGGGACGTTCACCCCTCCACTTT.

The chain joins TRBV25-1 to TRBJ1-2, with 8 bases matching TRBD1. Germline values: CDR1 MGHDK, CDR2 SYGVNS. The CDR3 sequence is 15 residues long. After removal of 2 bases from V and 5 bases from J, the junction contained 7 bases not matched to a gene. CDR3: CASSEQPGGMYGYTF. The CDR3, as DNA: TGTGCCAGCAGTGAACAGCCAGGGGGCATGTATGGCTACACCTTC.

The rearrangement joins TRBV7-9 to TRBJ2-1; D perhaps matches TRBD1 (6 bases). Germline CDR1 is SEHNR and CDR2 is FQNEAQ (reference sequence). Trimming pared 5 bases from V and 0 bases from J, leaving 11 bases between. The CDR3 consists of 15 residues. The CDR3 DNA sequence: TGTGCCAGCAGCCCTCAGACAGGCTCCTACAATGAGCAGTTCTTC. Translating gives CASSPQTGSYNEQFF.

This clone has just one count. The chain joins TRBV5-6 to TRBJ2-2; D is perhaps TRBD2 (5 bases). The germline CDR1 and CDR2 sequences are SGHDT and YYEEEE. Trimming pared 4 bases from V and 1 base from J, leaving 17 bases between. CDR3 length: 17 residues. Here the CDR3 DNA reads TGTGCCAGCAGCCTAGCCGGGCTAGACCTGAACACCGGGGAGCTGTTTTTT. It specifies CASSLAGLDLNTGELFF. Supplemented by reference TRBV5-6 and TRBJ2-2, the full variable domain reads DAGVTQSPTHLIKTRGQQVTLRCSPKSGHDTVSWYQQALGQGPQFIFQYYEEEERQRGNFPDRFSGHQFPNYSSELNVNALLLGDSALYLCASSLAGLDLNTGELFFGEGSRLTVL.

The chain carries TRBV11-2 and TRBJ2-6; D may be TRBD1 (6 bases). The CDR3 length is 18 residues. Per germline, CDR1 SGHAT and CDR2 FQNNGV. V was shortened by 2 bases and J by 0 bases, with 14 bases between the two germline ends. The CDR3 nucleotides are TGTGCCAGCAGCTTACTGGGGGCGCTTAGCTCTGGGGCCAACGTCCTGACTTTC. Translating gives CASSLLGALSSGANVLTF.

This chain joins TRBV6-6 and TRBJ2-7; 7 positions match TRBD1. Germline lookup yields CDR1 MNHNY and CDR2 SVGAGI (reference sequence). CDR3 length equals 14 residues. Trimming at V came to 2 bases and at J to 2 bases, leaving 3 bases not matched to a gene. CDR3: CASSYIGTAYEQYF. CDR3 DNA: TGTGCCAGCAGTTACATCGGGACAGCCTACGAGCAGTACTTC.

The chain recombines TRBV5-1 with TRBJ2-7; TRBD2 matches at 9 bases. Germline assignment: CDR1 SGHRS and CDR2 YFSETQ. The CDR3 covers 19 residues. V lost 0 bases and J lost 2; bases outside the gene matches: 15. For the CDR3, the DNA is TGCGCCAGCAGCTTGGAGACGGGAGTACTAGCGGGCACTACCTACGAGCAGTACTTC. This translates into CASSLETGVLAGTTYEQYF.

The chain combines TRBV15 with TRBJ2-1; TRBD2 matches 7 bases. The CDR3 is 15 amino acids. Germline V gives CDR1 LNHNV, CDR2 YYDKDF (reference sequence). The ends lost 5 bases at V and 1 base at J; junction bases unmatched: 5. This CDR3 is CATSALGGSYNEQFF. In DNA, the CDR3 is TGTGCCACCAGCGCCTTGGGGGGGTCCTACAATGAGCAGTTCTTC.

The rearrangement uses TRBV5-4 and TRBJ2-1, with 11 nucleotides matching TRBD2. This CDR3 has 15 amino acids. Losses at the gene ends were 0 bases for V and 8 bases for J; bases not matched to a gene: 4. Germline CDR1 SGHNT, CDR2 YYREEE (reference sequence). The CDR3 DNA reads as TGTGCCAGCAGCTTGGTCCTAGCGGGAGGAGATGAGCAGTTCTTC. This translates into CASSLVLAGGDEQFF.

This clone was picked up one time. The chain is built from TRBV7-9 and TRBJ1-2; 7 nucleotides match TRBD1. Trimming took 5 bases from V and 6 from J; bases not matched to a gene: 6. Per germline, CDR1 SEHNR and CDR2 FQNEAQ (reference sequence). This CDR3 has 13 residues. The CDR3 DNA follows: TGTGCCAGCAGCACGGGACAGACGGATGGCTACACCTTC. Translated: CASSTGQTDGYTF.

The V and J genes are TRBV9 and TRBJ2-7; 7 bases are a match to TRBD2. CDR3 length: 18 residues. The J segment lost 0 bases and the V segment lost 1 base, leaving 13 bases of the junction unmatched. Germline CDR1 is SGDLS and CDR2 is YYNGEE. The CDR3: CASSVSAGTGGLSYEQYF. For the CDR3, the DNA is TGTGCCAGCAGCGTAAGTGCTGGTACGGGAGGACTCTCCTACGAGCAGTACTTC.

The chain recombines TRBV7-9 with TRBJ2-2; the match to TRBD1 covers 8 bases. With 3 bases clipped from V and 2 bases from J, the junction kept 5 bases outside the gene matches. CDR1 is SEHNR and CDR2 is FQNEAQ in the germline V gene (reference sequence). The CDR3 has 16 residues. The CDR3 DNA reads as TGTGCCAGCAGCTTTCAGGGGGCCGGAAACACCGGGGAGCTGTTTTTT. It encodes CASSFQGAGNTGELFF.

CDR3 in DNA: TGTGCCAGCAGTGCTTCGATCGGGGCCACATCCTACGAGCAGTACTTC. Translated: CASSASIGATSYEQYF. The V gene is TRBV27, the J gene TRBJ2-7; TRBD1 or TRBD2 may be the D gene (5 bases each). V was shortened by 5 bases and J by 1 base, with 18 bases between the two germline ends. Looked up from germline, CDR1 is MNHEY and CDR2 is SMNVEV (reference sequence). The CDR3 totals 16 residues.

The V call is TRBV7-3, the J call TRBJ1-1; TRBD1 aligns across 7 bases. The V and J ends lost 6 bases and 3 bases, in that order; junction bases with no gene match: 4. Germline V gene sequence: CDR1 SGHTA, CDR2 FQGTGA. The CDR3 extends over 13 amino acids. The chain's CDR3 is CASRGGADTEAFF. CDR3 DNA sequence: TGTGCCAGCAGAGGGGGCGCGGACACTGAAGCTTTCTTT.

The chain is built from TRBV18 and TRBJ2-1; tentative D call: TRBD2 (5 bases). Trimming shortened V by 3 bases and J by 8 bases, and 8 bases separated the two germline ends. This CDR3 is built from 12 residues. CDR1 and CDR2 from the germline V gene are KGHSH and LQKENI. CDR3 amino acids: CASSPKEDEQFF. CDR3 nucleotides: TGTGCCAGCTCACCTAAGGAGGATGAGCAGTTCTTC.

The gene calls are TRBV9 and TRBJ1-2; D may be TRBD1 (6 bases). CDR3 size: 17 residues. CDR1 is SGDLS and CDR2 is YYNGEE in the germline V gene. With 0 bases removed from V and 5 bases from J, the gap between germline ends came to 20 bases. This CDR3 is CASSVDQGPDFKYGYTF. The CDR3 region has the DNA TGTGCCAGCAGCGTAGATCAGGGGCCTGATTTTAAGTATGGCTACACCTTC.

This clone was counted a single time. The rearrangement links TRBV5-1 to TRBJ2-5, with 12 bases aligning to TRBD1. Germline values: CDR1 SGHRS, CDR2 YFSETQ. The junction had 7 bases not matched to a gene; V was cut back by 0 bases and J by 4 bases. The CDR3 consists of 17 residues. CDR3 nucleotides: TGCGCCAGCAGCTTGGTGGCCGGGACAGGGGGCATAGAGACCCAGTACTTC. Translated: CASSLVAGTGGIETQYF.

This clone was recorded a few times. The V gene is TRBV4-1, the J gene TRBJ1-1; 7 bases line up with TRBD1. Trimming removed 4 bases from V and 0 bases from J; junction bases left unmatched: 5. Per germline, CDR1 MGHRA and CDR2 YSYEKL. The CDR3 has 15 residues. The DNA of the CDR3 is TGCGCCAGCAGCCCCGCTGGACAGGTGAACACTGAAGCTTTCTTT. The encoded protein is CASSPAGQVNTEAFF.